These 6 T cell receptor beta chains share one sample of origin, sequenced in a study of cytomegalovirus exposure and HLA in healthy donors. The PCR was carried out with 60 Vbeta primers and 13 Jbeta primers. Clones were read by immunoSEQ multiplex PCR, and TCRdb kept only the in-frame ones, dropping some. The data contain some 160,000 clones, over 60% of them singletons. What was sequenced was PBMCs. The receptors stem from a man aged 40-50 years in good health and CMV-seronegative.

This clone was seen a handful of times. Other DNA sequences in this specimen translate into the identical CDR3. The chain combines TRBV25-1 with TRBJ2-1; 10 bases align to TRBD2. Germline V lookup: CDR1 MGHDK, CDR2 SYGVNS. CDR3 length equals 17 residues. V dropped 2 bases and J dropped 4; count of bases not matched to a gene: 8. The CDR3 spells CASSEIGSSGRYNEQFF. The CDR3 DNA reads as TGTGCCAGCAGTGAAATTGGGTCTAGCGGGAGATACAATGAGCAGTTCTTC.

The chain combines TRBV29-1 with TRBJ2-3; D is possibly TRBD2 (6 bases). V dropped 3 bases and J dropped 6 bases, with 10 bases sitting between them. The length of the CDR3 is 12 residues. Germline lookup yields CDR1 SQVTM and CDR2 ANQGSEA. CDR3 protein: CSVDAGWDTQYF. The CDR3 DNA sequence: TGCAGCGTTGACGCGGGATGGGATACGCAGTATTTT.

J is TRBJ1-6 and V is TRBV4-3, with D uncertain. The CDR3 runs 14 residues. V gave up 0 bases and J gave up 8 bases, with 8 bases separating them. CDR1 is LGHNA, CDR2 YSLEER, per germline. The CDR3 reads CASSQDQEHSPLHF. The CDR3 DNA reads as TGCGCCAGCAGCCAAGATCAGGAACATTCACCCCTCCACTTT.

On this clone: At one of its ends the junction is not consistent with the germline gene, which may arise from a read error. The chain is built from TRBV7-6 and TRBJ1-5; D unclear. This CDR3 spans 13 amino acids. Germline CDR1 and CDR2: SGHVS and FNYEAQ. The CDR3 region is CASSLNSNQPQNF. In nucleotides, the CDR3 is TGTGCCAGCAGCTTAAACAGCAATCAGCCCCAGAATTTT.

This chain joins TRBV19 and TRBJ1-5; 11 bases map to TRBD1. Germline values: CDR1 LNHDA, CDR2 SQIVND (reference sequence). CDR3 length: 15 amino acids. Trimming removed 5 bases from V and 2 bases from J; junction bases left unmatched: 2. For the CDR3, the DNA is TGTGCCAGTAGTCGGACAGGGGGCCGCAATCAGCCCCAGCATTTT. It yields the protein CASSRTGGRNQPQHF.

This clone was recorded a few times. V is TRBV9 and J is TRBJ1-2, with 7 positions matching TRBD1. CDR3 length equals 16 residues. V lost 2 bases and J lost 4; bases outside the gene matches: 11. Per germline, CDR1 SGDLS and CDR2 YYNGEE. This CDR3 is CASSVATADRIYGYTF. The CDR3 bases are TGTGCCAGCAGCGTCGCCACGGCGGACAGGATCTATGGCTACACCTTC.